One sample yielded the 3 T cell receptor beta chains listed below, sequenced in a study of T cell responses to AZD1222 COVID-19 vaccine. Assay: immunoSEQ multiplex PCR; the TCRdb copy retains only in-frame clones and omits some. This table has over 150,000 clones, 75% to 90% appearing once. Here the sequenced sample was peripheral blood, taken on day 0 of AZD1222 vaccination. The receptors were sampled from an adult in good health.

The chain couples TRBV6-5 to TRBJ2-6; D not resolved. Between the trimmed V and J ends, which lost 6 bases and 2 bases, there was a span of 5 bases. This CDR3 spans 13 amino acids. Per the germline V gene, CDR1 is MNHEY and CDR2 is SVGAGI. CDR3 in amino acids: CASSRAGANVLTF. The CDR3 nucleotides are TGTGCCAGCAGCCGCGCTGGGGCCAACGTCCTGACTTTC.

This sequence joins TRBV30 and TRBJ2-5; 8 bases map to TRBD2. The CDR3 has 15 residues. V lost 4 bases, J lost 2 bases, and 9 bases stayed unmatched. Looked up from germline, CDR1 is GTSNPN and CDR2 is SVGIG (reference sequence). CDR3: CAWKGTGGKQETQYF. CDR3 DNA: TGTGCCTGGAAGGGGACGGGGGGGAAACAAGAGACCCAGTACTTC.

This chain joins TRBV5-1 and TRBJ1-4, with D perhaps TRBD1 (5 bases). The length of the CDR3 is 15 residues. Germline assignment: CDR1 SGHRS and CDR2 YFSETQ. V was pared by 4 bases and J by 8 bases, with 18 bases between. The CDR3 is CASSLGTAGTEKLFF. CDR3 DNA sequence: TGCGCCAGCAGCCTCGGGACGGCGGGCACGGAAAAACTGTTTTTT.